Each of the 22 T cell receptor beta chains below was sequenced from the same sample in a study of T cell changes during pregnancy in multiple sclerosis. Using immunoSEQ multiplex PCR, the repertoire was profiled, and TCRdb retains in-frame clones only, with some absent. The sample includes 60,000 to 90,000 clones, approximately 89% of them seen just once. The material was peripheral blood, obtained before pregnancy. All receptors derive from a female donor with multiple sclerosis, enrolled in a pregnancy study.

The J gene is TRBJ2-7, the V gene TRBV28, with unresolved D. V lost 7 bases and J lost 2, with 12 bases in between. CDR3 length equals 13 residues. Germline V gene sequence: CDR1 MDHEN, CDR2 SYDVKM. The chain's CDR3 is CASNGANTYEQYF. In DNA, the CDR3 is TGTGCCAGCAATGGTGCAAACACCTACGAGCAGTACTTC.

The chain joins TRBV19 to TRBJ1-6; D possibly corresponds to TRBD1 (6 bases). Germline V gene data show CDR1 as LNHDA and CDR2 as SQIVND (reference sequence). This CDR3 comprises 15 residues. V was pared by 3 bases and J by 7 bases, with 13 bases between. CDR3 nucleotide sequence: TGTGCCAGTAGTATTCTACAGGGTGGGAATTCACCCCTCCACTTT. Translation gives CASSILQGGNSPLHF.

The chain couples TRBV2 to TRBJ1-1; no definite D call. Trimming cost V 3 bases and J 3 bases, with 14 bases left between them. From germline, CDR1 is SNHLY and CDR2 FYNNEI. The CDR3 runs 15 residues. DNA of the CDR3: TGTGCCAGCAGTGAGAACCCCTATGCGGACACTGAAGCTTTCTTT. This codes for CASSENPYADTEAFF.

Only one count was recorded for this clone. The chain employs TRBV12-5 and TRBJ2-2; D unclear. V was trimmed by 3 bases and J by 8 bases, leaving 10 bases between them. The CDR3 is 13 amino acids. Germline CDR1 LGHNT, CDR2 FRNRAP. The CDR3 is CASGFEYAGELFF. CDR3 DNA sequence: TGTGCTAGTGGTTTTGAGTATGCGGGGGAGCTGTTTTTT.

This clone was observed a single time. The chain employs TRBV5-4 and TRBJ1-3; D remains unclear. Germline lookup yields CDR1 SGHNT and CDR2 YYREEE (reference sequence). V shed 0 bases and J shed 0 bases, with 16 bases lying between them. There are 18 residues in the CDR3. This CDR3 is CASSLDGINLYSGNTIYF. CDR3 DNA sequence: TGTGCCAGCAGCTTGGACGGGATCAACCTCTACTCTGGAAACACCATATATTTT.

In this sample, this clone turned up once. This sequence joins TRBV10-3 and TRBJ2-7; 7 bases are a match to TRBD1. CDR3 length: 13 amino acids. Germline assignment: CDR1 ENHRY and CDR2 SYGVKD. Unmatched junction bases numbered 6, after V lost 10 bases and J lost 0 bases. CDR3 DNA: TGTGCCACTCAACAGGGGCTCTCCTACGAGCAGTACTTC. Translating it yields CATQQGLSYEQYF.

The CDR3 DNA is TGTGCCTTACAGGGTGAAACTGAAGCTTTCTTT. It encodes CALQGETEAFF. V and J are TRBV21-1 and TRBJ1-1; the table calls TRBD1, which could not be checked here. TRBV21-1 represents a pseudogene. This CDR3 contains 11 residues.

The chain couples TRBV4-1 to TRBJ2-7; 9 bases are shared with TRBD1. J lost 0 bases, V lost 5 bases, and 5 bases had no gene match. This CDR3 spans 15 amino acids. Germline values: CDR1 MGHRA, CDR2 YSYEKL. CDR3 in DNA: TGCGCCAGCAGCTGGGGACAGGGAAGCTCCTACGAGCAGTACTTC. This sequence encodes CASSWGQGSSYEQYF.

The V call is TRBV11-1, the J call TRBJ2-7; D might be TRBD2 (5 bases). Germline-derived CDR1 and CDR2 are SGHAT and FQDESV (reference sequence). The CDR3 totals 13 residues. V lost 0 bases, J lost 12 bases, and 15 bases lay in between. Written as DNA, the CDR3 is TGTGCCAGCAGCTTAGCGAGGGAGTCAGGTCCGTACTTC. This encodes CASSLARESGPYF.

The J gene is TRBJ2-3, the V gene TRBV7-8; the match to TRBD2 covers 10 bases. The CDR3 contains 16 residues. CDR1 and CDR2 from the germline V gene are SGHVS and FQNEAQ. The V and J ends lost 6 bases and 3 bases, in that order; junction bases with no gene match: 9. CDR3 nucleotide sequence: TGTGCCAGCAGTTCAATTCTAGCGGGGGTAACAGATACGCAGTATTTT. Its translation is CASSSILAGVTDTQYF. Full variable domain (outside the CDR3, taken from reference TRBV7-8 and TRBJ2-3): GAGVSQSPRYKVAKRGQDVALRCDPISGHVSLFWYQQALGQGPEFLTYFQNEAQLDKSGLPSDRFFAERPEGSVSTLKIQRTQQEDSAVYLCASSSILAGVTDTQYFGPGTRLTVL.

The chain carries TRBV7-2 and TRBJ2-7, with a tentative D call TRBD1 (5 bases). The CDR3 has 14 residues. With 2 bases removed from V and 2 bases from J, the gap between germline ends came to 10 bases. The germline gives CDR1 SGHTA, CDR2 FQGNSA. In nucleotides, the CDR3 is TGTGCCAGCAGCTTATCAGGGCTCACCTACGAGCAGTACTTC. Translating it yields CASSLSGLTYEQYF.

The chain joins TRBV28 to TRBJ1-5; D is possibly TRBD1 (5 bases). This CDR3 has 12 residues. V lost 8 bases and J 6 bases, leaving 11 bases between the germline ends. CDR1 and CDR2 (germline): MDHEN, SYDVKM. The CDR3: CASCGGGQPQHF. The CDR3, as DNA: TGTGCCAGCTGTGGGGGAGGTCAGCCCCAGCATTTT.

This clone was detected only a few times. This chain joins TRBV7-2 and TRBJ1-2, with 9 positions matching TRBD1. The junction had 3 bases not matched to a gene; V was cut back by 3 bases and J by 7 bases. The CDR3 totals 13 residues. Germline V gene data show CDR1 as SGHTA and CDR2 as FQGNSA. CDR3 sequence reads: CASSFNRGPGYTF. In DNA, the CDR3 is TGTGCCAGCAGCTTTAACAGGGGGCCTGGCTACACCTTC.

The chain carries TRBV6-1 and TRBJ1-5; the D is unclear. V gave up 5 bases and J gave up 4 bases, with 12 bases separating them. The CDR3 runs 14 residues. Germline V CDR1 and CDR2: MNHNS, SASEGT. Here the CDR3 reads CASSLSKPNQPQHF. Written as DNA, the CDR3 is TGTGCCAGCAGTTTAAGCAAGCCTAATCAGCCCCAGCATTTT.

V is TRBV7-3 and J is TRBJ2-5; D is uncertain. CDR3 size: 14 residues. The ends were cut back, 2 bases at V and 5 bases at J, with 12 bases in the middle. In germline, CDR1 is SGHTA, CDR2 FQGTGA. CDR3 sequence: CASSLDTYAETQYF. The CDR3 bases are TGTGCCAGCAGCTTAGACACCTACGCCGAGACCCAGTACTTC. The whole variable domain, filled in from reference TRBV7-3 and TRBJ2-5, reads GAGVSQTPSNKVTEKGKYVELRCDPISGHTALYWYRQSLGQGPEFLIYFQGTGAADDSGLPNDRFFAVRPEGSVSTLKIQRTERGDSAVYLCASSLDTYAETQYFGPGTRLLVL.

This chain uses TRBV4-3 with TRBJ2-1; 7 bases fit TRBD2. There are 13 residues in the CDR3. The germline CDR1 and CDR2 sequences are LGHNA and YSLEER. V shed 0 bases, J shed 10 bases, and the junction held 3 bases outside the gene matches. CDR3 DNA sequence: TGCGCCAGCAGCCAAGATCGGGAGGACGAGCAGTTCTTC. Amino acids: CASSQDREDEQFF.

The table lists this clone with a count of one. This chain links TRBV5-1 with TRBJ1-5, with TRBD1 matching 8 bases. The germline V gene encodes CDR1 SGHRS and CDR2 YFSETQ. This CDR3 region has 16 residues. The V segment lost 2 bases and the J segment 3 bases; nucleotides outside the gene matches: 7. In nucleotides, the CDR3 is TGCGCCAGCAGCTTTGGCGACAGGGGACCCAATCAGCCCCAGCATTTT. Encoded protein: CASSFGDRGPNQPQHF. Supplemented by reference TRBV5-1 and TRBJ1-5, the full variable domain reads KAGVTQTPRYLIKTRGQQVTLSCSPISGHRSVSWYQQTPGQGLQFLFEYFSETQRNKGNFPGRFSGRQFSNSRSEMNVSTLELGDSALYLCASSFGDRGPNQPQHFGDGTRLSIL.

The chain couples TRBV2 to TRBJ2-7; no firm D call. The CDR3 consists of 14 residues. V was trimmed by 4 bases and J by 6 bases, leaving 16 bases between them. The germline V gene has CDR1 SNHLY and CDR2 FYNNEI. CDR3 residues: CASSAWSPFSEQYF. CDR3 coding DNA: TGTGCCAGCAGTGCTTGGAGCCCTTTTTCCGAGCAGTACTTC. The variable domain in full, completed from reference TRBV2 and TRBJ2-7, reads EPEVTQTPSHQVTQMGQEVILRCVPISNHLYFYWYRQILGQKVEFLVSFYNNEISEKSEIFDDQFSVERPDGSNFTLKIRSTKLEDSAMYFCASSAWSPFSEQYFGPGTRLTVT.

The chain is built from TRBV5-1 and TRBJ2-3; D ambiguous. V was clipped by 9 bases and J by 0 bases, with 14 bases between them. CDR1 SGHRS and CDR2 YFSETQ come from the germline V gene. The CDR3 loop spans 14 amino acids. The CDR3 DNA reads TGCGCCACCCGTCGTTCCTCTAGCACAGATACGCAGTATTTT. Its protein is CATRRSSSTDTQYF.

This chain joins TRBV5-4 and TRBJ1-4; 7 nucleotides align to TRBD1. Germline V gene lookup returns CDR1 SGHNT and CDR2 YYREEE (reference sequence). The V gene end was trimmed by 0 bases and the J gene end by 6 bases; junction bases not matched to a gene: 8. The CDR3 extends over 16 amino acids. The CDR3 coding sequence is TGTGCCAGCAGCTTGGGGGGGCCAGGGGGTGATGAAAAACTGTTTTTT. This gives the protein CASSLGGPGGDEKLFF.

The chain joins TRBV30 to TRBJ1-2, with D possibly TRBD1 on 6 matching bases. In germline, CDR1 is GTSNPN, CDR2 SVGIG (reference sequence). Trimming took off 2 bases at V and 6 bases at J, with 10 bases between the two ends. The length of the CDR3 is 12 residues. The CDR3 sequence is CAWSRQVDGYTF. The CDR3, as DNA: TGTGCCTGGAGTAGACAGGTGGATGGCTACACCTTC.

This clone was picked up one time. J is TRBJ2-2 and V is TRBV13, with 8 nucleotides matching TRBD2. Per the germline V gene, CDR1 is PRHDT and CDR2 is FYEKMQ (reference sequence). CDR3 length: 16 residues. J lost 1 base, V lost 1 base, and 2 bases had no gene match. In DNA, the CDR3 is TGTGCCAGCAGCTTAGAACTAGCGGTGAACACCGGGGAGCTGTTTTTT. It is translated as CASSLELAVNTGELFF.